Following are 22 T cell receptor beta chains from one sample sequenced in a study of blood T cell repertoires in COVID-19. The method was immunoSEQ multiplex PCR; TCRdb's version includes in-frame clones alone and lacks a portion of them. The profile covers some 150,000 clones, with around 81% appearing a single time and more than 7% taken by the ten largest. Sequenced input: peripheral blood. The receptors originated from a human donor in a cohort sampled during active COVID-19.

V gene TRBV6-5 combines with J gene TRBJ2-7; 8 nucleotides align to TRBD2. The germline CDR1 and CDR2 sequences are MNHEY and SVGAGI. The CDR3 runs to 14 residues. V shed 6 bases, J shed 5 bases, and the junction held 9 bases outside the gene matches. CDR3 residues: CASSPSGGRNEQYF. The CDR3 DNA reads as TGTGCCAGCAGCCCAAGCGGGGGTAGGAACGAGCAGTACTTC.

In the case of this clone: The junction shows a germline mismatch at one end, possibly a read error. The V gene is TRBV7-9, the J gene TRBJ1-2, with TRBD1 identical over 7 bases. Germline V gene sequence: CDR1 SEHNR, CDR2 FQNEAQ (reference sequence). The CDR3 is 15 residues long. The CDR3 DNA sequence: TGTGCCAGCAGCTTAGGTTGGCAGGGAATAGGGGGCGATGACTTC. Amino acid sequence: CASSLGWQGIGGDDF.

V is TRBV5-1 and J is TRBJ2-2; 7 positions agree with TRBD1. CDR1 and CDR2 (germline): SGHRS, YFSETQ. This CDR3 comprises 16 residues. The V gene end was trimmed by 4 bases and the J gene end by 0 bases; junction bases not matched to a gene: 6. The CDR3 DNA is TGCGCCAGCAGCCGACCCGGGACAGCGAACACCGGGGAGCTGTTTTTT. It codes for CASSRPGTANTGELFF. Full variable domain (missing parts from reference TRBV5-1 and TRBJ2-2): KAGVTQTPRYLIKTRGQQVTLSCSPISGHRSVSWYQQTPGQGLQFLFEYFSETQRNKGNFPGRFSGRQFSNSRSEMNVSTLELGDSALYLCASSRPGTANTGELFFGEGSRLTVL.

Turning to this clone: The identical CDR3 is also encoded by other nucleotide sequences in the sample. The chain is built from TRBV7-2 and TRBJ2-3, with no clear D. Germline lookup yields CDR1 SGHTA and CDR2 FQGNSA. This CDR3 is built from 14 residues. V was trimmed by 1 base and J by 2 bases, leaving 7 bases between them. The CDR3: CASSLGGPTDTQYF. DNA of the CDR3: TGTGCCAGCAGCTTAGGAGGCCCCACAGATACGCAGTATTTT. Full variable domain (rest looked up from reference TRBV7-2 and TRBJ2-3): GAGVSQSPSNKVTEKGKDVELRCDPISGHTALYWYRQSLGQGLEFLIYFQGNSAPDKSGLPSDRFSAERTGGSVSTLTIQRTQQEDSAVYLCASSLGGPTDTQYFGPGTRLTVL.

V gene TRBV15 combines with J gene TRBJ2-1, with D possibly TRBD2 on 7 matching bases. Germline V CDR1 and CDR2: LNHNV, YYDKDF (reference sequence). V was trimmed by 0 bases and J by 0 bases, leaving 18 bases between them. The length of the CDR3 is 19 residues. The CDR3 loop reads CATSRDWGGGPSSYNEQFF. Written as DNA, the CDR3 is TGTGCCACCAGCAGAGACTGGGGCGGGGGCCCAAGCTCCTACAATGAGCAGTTCTTC.

The V and J genes are TRBV5-1 and TRBJ1-4, with D maybe TRBD1 (5 bases). Germline V gives CDR1 SGHRS, CDR2 YFSETQ. V was trimmed by 2 bases and J by 3 bases, leaving 8 bases between them. The CDR3 is made up of 14 amino acids. CDR3 region: CASSFGGSNEKLFF. The CDR3 DNA sequence: TGCGCCAGCAGCTTCGGGGGGTCTAATGAAAAACTGTTTTTT.

The chain combines TRBV5-1 with TRBJ1-1; TRBD1 agrees at 8 bases. Germline CDR1 SGHRS, CDR2 YFSETQ. The V and J ends lost 7 bases and 2 bases, in that order; junction bases with no gene match: 7. The CDR3 totals 14 residues. CDR3 sequence (DNA): TGCGCCAGCGGAGACAGGGGAGCAAACACTGAAGCTTTCTTT. Translated, it gives CASGDRGANTEAFF.

The J gene is TRBJ2-2, the V gene TRBV3-1 (or the pseudogene TRBV3-2), with TRBD1 as a possible D gene (6 bases). Germline assignment: CDR1 LGHDT and CDR2 YNNKEL (reference sequence). The CDR3 spans 15 residues. V was cut by 0 bases and J by 9 bases, with 14 bases left in between. CDR3 protein: CASSQDLGGIRELFF. The CDR3 bases are TGTGCCAGCAGCCAAGATCTAGGGGGAATCCGGGAGCTGTTTTTT.

This clone was seen a handful of times. The rearrangement joins TRBV28 to TRBJ1-5; 7 nucleotides align to TRBD1. V shed 3 bases, J shed 1 base, and the junction held 6 bases outside the gene matches. Germline assignment: CDR1 MDHEN and CDR2 SYDVKM. The CDR3 covers 16 residues. The CDR3 sequence: CASSLERGGSNQPQHF. The CDR3 bases are TGTGCCAGCAGTTTGGAGCGAGGGGGCAGCAATCAGCCCCAGCATTTT.

The genes are TRBV4-1 and TRBJ2-3, with 13 bases that match TRBD2. After removal of 4 bases from V and 5 bases from J, the junction contained 9 bases not matched to a gene. Germline loops: CDR1 MGHRA, CDR2 YSYEKL. This CDR3 comprises 17 residues. In DNA, the CDR3 is TGCGCCAGCAGCCCAGGACTAGCGGGGGCTCGGGGAGATACGCAGTATTTT. Its protein product is CASSPGLAGARGDTQYF.

The chain recombines TRBV10-3 with TRBJ1-2; TRBD1 might be the D (5 bases). The germline V gene encodes CDR1 ENHRY and CDR2 SYGVKD. The germline V and J ends were trimmed by 3 bases and 7 bases, with 9 bases remaining between them. The CDR3 has 12 residues. The CDR3 reads CAISDTGGGYTF. CDR3 in DNA: TGTGCCATCAGTGATACAGGTGGTGGCTACACCTTC.

The CDR3 region has the DNA TGTGCCAGCAGCGCGACAGGGACCTACGAGCAGTACTTC. Amino acid sequence: CASSATGTYEQYF. The genes are TRBV11-3 and TRBJ2-7, with 7 bases fitting TRBD1. J lost 2 bases, V lost 5 bases, and 3 bases had no gene match. The germline CDR1 and CDR2 sequences are SGHNT and YENEEA. This CDR3 comprises 13 residues.

The chain employs TRBV3-1 (or the pseudogene TRBV3-2) and TRBJ2-1; D unresolved. Deletions cut 5 bases from V and 7 bases from J, with 6 bases between. CDR3 length equals 11 residues. Germline CDR1 is LGHDT and CDR2 is YNNKEL (reference sequence). The CDR3 loop reads CASSLMNEQFF. The CDR3 bases are TGTGCCAGCAGCTTAATGAATGAGCAGTTCTTC.

The chain links TRBV29-1 to TRBJ2-5; 9 bases match TRBD2. Germline CDR1 reads SQVTM; CDR2 reads ANQGSEA. The ends lost 3 bases at V and 5 bases at J; junction bases unmatched: 10. The CDR3 sequence is 15 residues long. The CDR3 loop is CSVDSTLLAGETQYF. In nucleotides, the CDR3 is TGCAGCGTTGATAGCACGCTACTAGCGGGTGAGACCCAGTACTTC.

In this sample, this clone turned up many times. The V call is TRBV7-9, the J call TRBJ1-3, with D unresolved. This CDR3 region has 15 residues. The ends were cut back, 7 bases at V and 1 base at J, with 14 bases in the middle. Germline lookup yields CDR1 SEHNR and CDR2 FQNEAQ (reference sequence). The CDR3 loop reads CASISTRGSGNTIYF. CDR3 DNA sequence: TGTGCCAGCATCTCTACTCGGGGTTCTGGAAACACCATATATTTT. Full variable domain (missing parts from reference TRBV7-9 and TRBJ1-3): DTGVSQNPRHKITKRGQNVTFRCDPISEHNRLYWYRQTLGQGPEFLTYFQNEAQLEKSRLLSDRFSAERPKGSFSTLEIQRTEQGDSAMYLCASISTRGSGNTIYFGEGSWLTVV.

A single count supports this clone. The rearrangement joins TRBV11-1 to TRBJ1-2; weak D call: TRBD1 (5 bases). The ends were cut back, 1 base at V and 2 bases at J, with 8 bases in the middle. The CDR3 sequence is 14 residues long. The germline CDR1 and CDR2 sequences are SGHAT and FQDESV (reference sequence). CDR3 DNA: TGTGCCAGCAGCTTAGACGGGGGAAACTATGGCTACACCTTC. Translation: CASSLDGGNYGYTF.

This sequence joins TRBV7-8 and TRBJ1-5; D is unresolved. Germline V lookup: CDR1 SGHVS, CDR2 FQNEAQ. V was shortened by 6 bases and J by 0 bases, with 18 bases between the two germline ends. This CDR3 spans 17 amino acids. The CDR3 region has the DNA TGTGCCAGCAGTTCGGGCCTGACGCGGGGTAGCAATCAGCCCCAGCATTTT. This gives the protein CASSSGLTRGSNQPQHF.

In this sample, this clone turned up once. The V and J genes are TRBV9 and TRBJ1-1; D call uncertain. The CDR3 is made up of 14 amino acids. CDR1 is SGDLS, CDR2 YYNGEE, per germline. V lost 3 bases, J lost 2 bases, and 11 bases lay in between. Here the CDR3 reads CASSGGIHNTEAFF. The DNA for the CDR3 is TGTGCCAGCAGCGGCGGGATCCACAACACTGAAGCTTTCTTT.

The chain uses TRBV6-1 and TRBJ1-2; 10 nucleotides line up with TRBD1. The ends lost 4 bases at V and 5 bases at J; junction bases unmatched: 13. The germline CDR1 and CDR2 sequences are MNHNS and SASEGT. CDR3 size: 17 residues. CDR3 bases: TGTGCCAGCAGTGCAAATCCCCGGGACAGGGGAAGGTATGGCTACACCTTC. The encoded protein is CASSANPRDRGRYGYTF.

This chain links TRBV12-5 with TRBJ2-5; weak D call: TRBD1 (5 bases). CDR1 and CDR2 from the germline V gene are LGHNT and FRNRAP. With 4 bases removed from V and 1 base from J, the gap between germline ends came to 10 bases. The CDR3 is 14 residues long. In nucleotides, the CDR3 is TGTGCTAGTGGTTCGGTGGGGCTCCAAGAGACCCAGTACTTC. Translated: CASGSVGLQETQYF.

Here the CDR3 DNA reads TGTGCCACCTCCCTCGGACAGGGTTTTAACTATGGCTACACCTTC. As protein: CATSLGQGFNYGYTF. This rearrangement joins TRBV3-1 (or the pseudogene TRBV3-2) to TRBJ1-2, with TRBD1 identical over 8 bases. The CDR3 is made up of 15 amino acids. After removal of 10 bases from V and 1 base from J, the junction contained 11 bases not matched to a gene. Germline-derived CDR1 and CDR2 are LGHDT and YNNKEL (reference sequence).

The V and J genes are TRBV4-1 and TRBJ1-2, with a tentative D call TRBD1 (5 bases). Germline lookup yields CDR1 MGHRA and CDR2 YSYEKL. Deletions cut 3 bases from V and 3 bases from J, with 8 bases between. The CDR3 is 13 residues long. CDR3 sequence: CASSQGLDYGYTF. The CDR3 region has the DNA TGCGCCAGCAGCCAGGGGCTTGACTATGGCTACACCTTC.